Sequencing of this TCR beta chain was carried out in a study of lymphopenia after photon versus proton radiotherapy. Study-wide points: Under photons, naive T cells and diversity fell while effector/memory populations rose.

Germline V CDR1 and CDR2: SEHNR, FQNEAQ (reference sequence). The CDR3 length is 14 residues. The trim removed 9 bases at V and 0 bases at J, leaving 2 bases unmatched. Method: immunoSEQ multiplex PCR; TCRdb's copy keeps in-frame clones and lacks some. The sample has 65,000 to 90,000 clones; about nine tenths are singletons. To note about this clone: The antigen is unknown.

This sequence originates from a woman in her thirties or forties with cholangiocarcinoma. Sequences were derived from peripheral blood, sampled from a patient treated with photon-based radiotherapy. This chain links TRBV7-9 with TRBJ2-7; TRBD2 agrees at 13 bases. CDR3 DNA: TGTGCCAGTGGGACTAGCGGGAACTCCTACGAGCAGTACTTC. It specifies CASGTSGNSYEQYF.